This TCR beta chain was sequenced during a study of T cell responses to AZD1222 COVID-19 vaccine. Study information: The study pooled second doses at about 4 or about 12 weeks. Study-wide results and limits: In all cases, repertoires were sampled only after the peak T cell response. Donors skewed white British and female; clonal diversity was possibly underestimated. Nearly half of unique spike-specific TCRs reportedly avoided B.1.351 and B.1.1.7 mutated regions.

For this clone: Its antigen is currently unknown.

Using immunoSEQ multiplex PCR, the repertoire was profiled, and TCRdb retains in-frame clones only, with some absent. Of roughly 120,000 clones listed, roughly 94% were seen once; the top ten hold 5.5% to 8%. Trimming took off 2 bases at V and 0 bases at J, with 11 bases between the two ends. The CDR3 spans 16 residues. Per germline, CDR1 MNHEY and CDR2 SVGAGI. V is TRBV6-5 and J is TRBJ1-5, with D tentatively TRBD1 (5 bases). Sequenced material: peripheral blood, taken on day 0 of AZD1222 vaccination. The sequence was collected from an adult in good health. The CDR3, as DNA: TGTGCCAGCAGTTACGATGGGGCGTATAGCAATCAGCCCCAGCATTTT. Translating gives CASSYDGAYSNQPQHF.